The rows below give T cell receptor beta chains drawn from one sample of a study of blood T cell repertoires in COVID-19. The table came from immunoSEQ multiplex PCR; TCRdb's copy has only in-frame clones and leaves some out. The data hold 130,000 to 150,000 clones, with more than 70% observed a single time. The sequenced sample was peripheral blood. Source of these receptors: a man in his sixties with active or convalescent COVID-19. CDR3s include the opening cysteine and the closing phenylalanine or tryptophan. A D gene is named only where the DNA matches it firmly. Clone size appears in some rows only: once, few, many, or a class for an expanded clone.

.	TRBV4-3	TRBJ1-6	.	TGCGCCAGCAGCCGGGACGGCGGGGGAACAAATTCACCCCTCCACTTT	CASSRDGGGTNSPLHF
.	TRBV19	TRBJ1-5	.	TGTGCCAGTAGTCTCCTGACGGAGGGGAGTCAGCCCCAGCATTTT	CASSLLTEGSQPQHF
.	TRBV5-1	TRBJ1-2	TRBD1	TGCGCCAGCAGCTCAATTTTAACAGGGGGCGGCGGCTACACCTTC	CASSSILTGGGGYTF
.	TRBV27	TRBJ2-5	TRBD1	TGTGCCAGCAGTTTACCACCCGGACAGGGGGGAGGGGAGACCCAGTACTTC	CASSLPPGQGGGETQYF
.	TRBV19	TRBJ1-1	TRBD1	TGTGCCAGTAGTGTACTTCGGACAGGGCGGGACACTGAAGCTTTCTTT	CASSVLRTGRDTEAFF
.	TRBV28	TRBJ1-2	.	TGTGCCAGCAGTTTATATGCGGTGAACTATGGCTACACCTTC	CASSLYAVNYGYTF
.	TRBV29-1	TRBJ1-1	TRBD1	TGCAGCGTTATCAGGGCCGGGACAGGGATGAACACTGAAGCTTTCTTT	CSVIRAGTGMNTEAFF
once	TRBV7-2	TRBJ2-3	TRBD2	TGTGCCAGCAGCTTAGGGGGTGTACCGGGAGGGCCATCCGATACGCAGTATTTT	CASSLGGVPGGPSDTQYF
.	TRBV7-2	TRBJ2-7	.	TGTGCCAGCAGCTCCATTCAAGCTTCCGAGCAGTACTTC	CASSSIQASEQYF
.	TRBV27	TRBJ1-1	.	TGTGCCAGCAGTTTATTGGCGGGAATTTATCCCTCCACTGAAGCTTTCTTT	CASSLLAGIYPSTEAFF